This T cell receptor beta chain originates from a study of blood T cell repertoires in COVID-19 (TCRdb year 2020). About the study as a whole: Collaborator samples came from the United States, Italy and Spain and covered acute and convalescent phases of COVID-19. The repertoires were made available in a free public database intended to serve as a resource for research on the immune response to SARS-CoV-2. The prospective study material was composed of cDNA or gDNA derived from T cells, B-cell-depleted T cells, or PBMCs. The dataset comprised deeply sampled blood TCRbeta repertoires from subjects exposed to, actively infected with, or recovered from COVID-19. The samples were drawn from the first 160 participants of the ongoing ImmuneRACE study and from over 950 subjects provided by 6 global collaborators. A de-identified subject ID, COVID-19 status, age in years and sex were almost always included in the sample metadata. Where HLA class I and class II types were available, the types were taken from metadata supplied by the sample provider, not from assay-based typing. The study at large found these results: The quantity of clinical and demographic metadata differed by source and by participant and was supplied without curation.

Participants in the prospective study were enrolled through a virtual design, were aged about 18 to 100 years, and lived in about 25 United States geographic areas. To assign participants to cohorts, the prospective study relied on clinical history that participants themselves reported in a screening survey and a study questionnaire. Recovered participants in ImmuneRACE Cohort 3 were defined as having two consecutive negative NP/OP PCR tests, clearance from a healthcare professional, or resolution of symptoms. Mobile phlebotomists in the prospective study collected whole blood, serum and a nasopharyngeal or oropharyngeal swab from every participant. Prospective study participants could optionally give additional blood draws and questionnaires over a 2-month period. Blood samples from the prospective study were shipped frozen or at room temperature prior to DNA extraction. The immunoSEQ Assay, a bias-controlled multiplex PCR, was used to amplify TCRbeta CDR3 regions from genomic DNA. As for how the authors treated the data: Within the assay, amplification of reference gene primers was used to estimate how many nucleated cells each sample contained. Sequence reads were collapsed and filtered to measure the absolute abundance of every unique TCRbeta CDR3 rearrangement. For each sample, productive Simpson clonality was calculated by taking the square root of Simpson's diversity index across productive rearrangements. TCRdb limited this immuneACCESS table to in-frame rearrangements with V and J called. A share of clones is missing; checked studies link under half to unresolved V genes, and the rest is unexplained. For V, J and clone size, that table is used; D and trimming come from the DNA. This sample holds approximately 480,000 clones; roughly 87% were observed only once. The ten biggest clones cover 0.7% of the sample.

CDR1 is given as SGHNT and CDR2 as YYREEE, both from the germline V gene (reference sequence). Including the terminal cysteine and phenylalanine, the CDR3 comprises 14 residues. The retained sequence is limited to the CDR3, 42 bases, with the frame set at the first base. The trim is 5 bases for V and 2 bases for J, with a gap of 13 bases between the germline ends. With respect to this clone: The antigen it recognizes is unknown. Per-base quality was not reported, and no clone a single base away is much larger than it.

The sequencing sample was made of PBMCs or T cells enriched from blood (not recorded which). The TCR originated in a woman aged 18-29 years who had recovered from COVID-19. The chain was built from TRBV5-4 and TRBJ1-1, with a tentative D gene TRBD1 over 5 matching bases. In nucleotides, the sequence is TGTGCCAGCAGTTTTGGGGCTGCTAACACTGAAGCTTTCTTT. Its translation reads: CASSFGAANTEAFF.